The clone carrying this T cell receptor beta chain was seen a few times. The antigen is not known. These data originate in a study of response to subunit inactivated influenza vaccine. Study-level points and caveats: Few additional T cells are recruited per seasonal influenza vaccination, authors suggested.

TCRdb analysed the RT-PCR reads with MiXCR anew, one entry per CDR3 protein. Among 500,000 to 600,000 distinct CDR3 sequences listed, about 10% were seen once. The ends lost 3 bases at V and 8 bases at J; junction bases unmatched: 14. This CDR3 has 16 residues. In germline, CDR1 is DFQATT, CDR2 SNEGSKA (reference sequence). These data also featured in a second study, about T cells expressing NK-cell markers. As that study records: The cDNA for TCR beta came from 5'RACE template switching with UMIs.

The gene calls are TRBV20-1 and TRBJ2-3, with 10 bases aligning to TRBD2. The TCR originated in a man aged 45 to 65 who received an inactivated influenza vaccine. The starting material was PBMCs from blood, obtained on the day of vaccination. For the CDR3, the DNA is TGCAGTGCTAGCGCGGGACTAGCGACCGGGGTGGGTACGCAGTATTTT. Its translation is CSASAGLATGVGTQYF.